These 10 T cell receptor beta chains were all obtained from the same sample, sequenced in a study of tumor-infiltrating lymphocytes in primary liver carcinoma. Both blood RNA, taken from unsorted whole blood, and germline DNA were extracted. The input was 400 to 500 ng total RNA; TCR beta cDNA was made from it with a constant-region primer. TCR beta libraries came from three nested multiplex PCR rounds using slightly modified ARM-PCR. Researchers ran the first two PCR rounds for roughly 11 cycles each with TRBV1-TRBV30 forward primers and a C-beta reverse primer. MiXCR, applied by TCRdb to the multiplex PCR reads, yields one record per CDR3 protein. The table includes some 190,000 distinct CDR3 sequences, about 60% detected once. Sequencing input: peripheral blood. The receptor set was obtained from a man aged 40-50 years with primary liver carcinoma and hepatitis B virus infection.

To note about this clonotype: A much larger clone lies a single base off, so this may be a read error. CDR3 in amino acids: CASSQAREYEQLF. The CDR3 DNA follows: TGTGCCAGCAGCCAAGCGCGAGAGTATGAGCAGCTCTTC. The rearrangement links TRBV4-2 to TRBJ2-1; D is unclear. Germline V lookup: CDR1 LGHNA, CDR2 YNFKEQ. The CDR3 extends over 13 amino acids.

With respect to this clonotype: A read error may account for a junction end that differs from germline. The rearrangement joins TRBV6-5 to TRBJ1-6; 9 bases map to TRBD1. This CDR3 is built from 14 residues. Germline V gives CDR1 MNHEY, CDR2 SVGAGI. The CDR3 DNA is TGTGCCAGCAGACAGGGGGCTCGTAATACACCCCTCCACTTT. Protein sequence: CASRQGARNTPLHF.

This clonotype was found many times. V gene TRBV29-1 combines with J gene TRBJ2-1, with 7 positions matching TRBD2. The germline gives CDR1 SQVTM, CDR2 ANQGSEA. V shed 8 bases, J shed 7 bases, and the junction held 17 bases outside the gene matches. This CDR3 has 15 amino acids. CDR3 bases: TGCAGCCTGACACGCGGGAGAACCCCGGGGAATGAGCAGTTCTTC. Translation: CSLTRGRTPGNEQFF.

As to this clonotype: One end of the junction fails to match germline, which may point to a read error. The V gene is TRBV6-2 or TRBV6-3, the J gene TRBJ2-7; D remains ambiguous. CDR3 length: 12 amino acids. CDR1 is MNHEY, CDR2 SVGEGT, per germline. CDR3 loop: CARSYDRVKQYF. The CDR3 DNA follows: TGTGCCCGCAGTTACGACCGAGTAAAGCAGTACTTC.

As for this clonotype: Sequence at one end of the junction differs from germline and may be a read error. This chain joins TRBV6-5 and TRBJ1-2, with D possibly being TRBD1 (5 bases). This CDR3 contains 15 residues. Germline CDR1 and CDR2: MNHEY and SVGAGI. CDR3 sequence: CVSRPKVTGPYGYTF. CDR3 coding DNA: TGTGTCAGCAGACCAAAAGTCACAGGACCCTATGGCTACACCTTC.

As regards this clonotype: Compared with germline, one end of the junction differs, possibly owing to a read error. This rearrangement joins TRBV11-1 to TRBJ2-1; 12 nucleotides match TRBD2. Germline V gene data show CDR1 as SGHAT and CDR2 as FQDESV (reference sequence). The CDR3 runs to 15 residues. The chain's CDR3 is CANSLRLAGVYEQFF. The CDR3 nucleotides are TGTGCCAACAGCCTAAGACTAGCGGGAGTATATGAGCAGTTCTTC. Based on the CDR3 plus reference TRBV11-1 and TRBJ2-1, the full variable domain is EAEVAQSPRYKITEKSQAVAFWCDPISGHATLYWYRQILGQGPELLVQFQDESVVDDSQLPKDRFSAERLKGVDSTLKIQPAELGDSAMYLCANSLRLAGVYEQFFGPGTRLTVL.

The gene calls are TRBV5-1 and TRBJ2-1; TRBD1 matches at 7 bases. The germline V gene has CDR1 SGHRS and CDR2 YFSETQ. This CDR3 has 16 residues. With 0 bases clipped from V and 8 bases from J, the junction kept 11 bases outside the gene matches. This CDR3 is CASSLALAGGVYEQFF. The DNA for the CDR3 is TGCGCCAGCAGCTTGGCCTTGGCAGGGGGAGTTTATGAGCAGTTCTTC.

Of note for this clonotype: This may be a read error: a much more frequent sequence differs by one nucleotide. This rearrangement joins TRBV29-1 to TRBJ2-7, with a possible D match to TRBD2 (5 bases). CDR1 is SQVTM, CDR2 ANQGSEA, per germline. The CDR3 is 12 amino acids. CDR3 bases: TGCAACGTTGCGGACGGAGGTTACGAGCAGTACTTC. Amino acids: CNVADGGYEQYF.

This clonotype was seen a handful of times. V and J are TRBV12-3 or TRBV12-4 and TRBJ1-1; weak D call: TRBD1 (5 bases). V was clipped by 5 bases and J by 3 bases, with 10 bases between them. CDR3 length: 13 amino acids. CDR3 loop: CASSLGADTEAFF. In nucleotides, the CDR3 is TGTGCCAGCAGTCTCGGGGCGGACACTGAAGCTTTCTTT.

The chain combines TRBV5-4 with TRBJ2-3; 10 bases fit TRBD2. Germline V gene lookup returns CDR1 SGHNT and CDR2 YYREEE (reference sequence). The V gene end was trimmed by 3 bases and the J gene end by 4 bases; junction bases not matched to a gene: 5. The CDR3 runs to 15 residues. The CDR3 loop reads CASSWSGRASDTQYF. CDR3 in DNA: TGTGCCAGCAGCTGGAGCGGGAGGGCGTCAGATACGCAGTATTTT. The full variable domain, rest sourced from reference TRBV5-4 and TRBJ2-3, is ETGVTQSPTHLIKTRGQQVTLRCSSQSGHNTVSWYQQALGQGPQFIFQYYREEENGRGNFPPRFSGLQFPNYSSELNVNALELDDSALYLCASSWSGRASDTQYFGPGTRLTVL.